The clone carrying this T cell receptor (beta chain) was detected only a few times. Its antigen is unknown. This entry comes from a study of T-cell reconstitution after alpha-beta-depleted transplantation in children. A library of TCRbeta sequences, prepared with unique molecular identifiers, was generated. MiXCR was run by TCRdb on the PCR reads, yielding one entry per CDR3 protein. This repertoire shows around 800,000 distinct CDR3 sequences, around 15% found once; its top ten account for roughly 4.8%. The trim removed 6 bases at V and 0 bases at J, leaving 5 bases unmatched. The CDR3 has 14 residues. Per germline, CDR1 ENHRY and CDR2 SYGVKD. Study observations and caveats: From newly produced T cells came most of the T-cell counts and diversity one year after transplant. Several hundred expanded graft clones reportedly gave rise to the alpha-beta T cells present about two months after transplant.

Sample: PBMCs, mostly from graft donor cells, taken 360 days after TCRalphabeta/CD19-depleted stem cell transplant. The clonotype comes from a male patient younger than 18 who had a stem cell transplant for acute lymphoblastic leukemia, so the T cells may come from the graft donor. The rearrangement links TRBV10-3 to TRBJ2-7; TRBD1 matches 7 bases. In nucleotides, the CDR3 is TGTGCCATCAGCGAGACAGGGAGCTCCTACGAGCAGTACTTC. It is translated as CAISETGSSYEQYF.